Below are 12 T cell receptor beta chains sequenced from a single sample in a study of blood T cell repertoires in COVID-19. The protocol was immunoSEQ multiplex PCR, while the TCRdb copy is restricted to in-frame clones and leaves out a portion. Of 250,000 to 400,000 clones detected, about 91% appear once; the ten largest clones hold 1.6%. Sequencing used peripheral blood. The receptors shown here come from a woman aged 25-40 years with COVID-19, enrolled during active disease.

The sample holds a few counts of this clone. J is TRBJ2-6 and V is TRBV24-1; D is undetermined. Germline values: CDR1 KGHDR, CDR2 SFDVKD. V shed 2 bases and J shed 1 base, with 5 bases lying between them. This CDR3 is 15 amino acids long. CDR3 region: CATSDWSSGANVLTF. CDR3 DNA sequence: TGTGCCACCAGTGATTGGAGTTCTGGGGCCAACGTCCTGACTTTC.

This clone has only a few counts. The chain employs TRBV6-6 and TRBJ1-2, with TRBD1 matching over 8 bases. The CDR3 has 14 residues. J was trimmed by 6 bases and V by 6 bases; bases with no gene match: 9. Germline-derived CDR1 and CDR2 are MNHNY and SVGAGI (reference sequence). This chain's CDR3 is CASRAHRGLDGYTF. CDR3 in DNA: TGTGCCAGCAGGGCACACAGGGGGTTGGATGGCTACACCTTC.

This clone was seen only once. The chain has TRBV6-4 and TRBJ1-3; 8 bases align to TRBD1. This CDR3 contains 16 residues. Germline CDR1 reads MRHNA; CDR2 reads SNTAGT. V was pared by 4 bases and J by 1 base, with 6 bases of the junction left unmatched. CDR3 region: CASSADRVGSGNTIYF. The CDR3 DNA follows: TGTGCCAGCAGTGCGGACAGGGTTGGATCTGGAAACACCATATATTTT.

The gene calls are TRBV11-3 and TRBJ2-2; perhaps TRBD1 as D (6 bases). The germline V gene has CDR1 SGHNT and CDR2 YENEEA. The length of the CDR3 is 16 residues. Trimming shortened V by 2 bases and J by 1 base, and 11 bases separated the two germline ends. Here the CDR3 DNA reads TGTGCCAGCAGCTTATCCAGACAGGTGAACACCGGGGAGCTGTTTTTT. This gives the protein CASSLSRQVNTGELFF.

The rearrangement joins TRBV20-1 to TRBJ1-2; 7 bases match TRBD1. With V trimmed by 3 bases and J by 2 bases, 9 bases remained unmatched. This CDR3 contains 15 residues. Per germline, CDR1 DFQATT and CDR2 SNEGSKA (reference sequence). CDR3 nucleotides: TGCAGTGCTAGTCTGTCGGGACAGAAGAACTATGGCTACACCTTC. Translating it yields CSASLSGQKNYGYTF.

This clone occurred once. This sequence joins TRBV5-1 and TRBJ2-2; 7 nucleotides match TRBD1. The CDR3 length is 13 residues. The V gene end was trimmed by 8 bases and the J gene end by 2 bases; junction bases not matched to a gene: 3. CDR1 is SGHRS and CDR2 is YFSETQ in the germline V gene. The CDR3 reads CASTGVNTGELFF. CDR3 bases: TGCGCCAGTACAGGGGTCAACACCGGGGAGCTGTTTTTT. The entire variable domain, with the rest obtained from reference TRBV5-1 and TRBJ2-2, is as follows: KAGVTQTPRYLIKTRGQQVTLSCSPISGHRSVSWYQQTPGQGLQFLFEYFSETQRNKGNFPGRFSGRQFSNSRSEMNVSTLELGDSALYLCASTGVNTGELFFGEGSRLTVL.

V and J are TRBV6-6 and TRBJ2-3; no clear D. Germline CDR1 reads MNHNY; CDR2 reads SVGAGI (reference sequence). Trimming shortened V by 9 bases and J by 1 base, and 8 bases separated the two germline ends. The CDR3 has 12 amino acids. CDR3 sequence: CASSFGTDTQYF. DNA for the CDR3: TGTGCCAGTTCCTTCGGCACAGATACGCAGTATTTT.

This chain uses TRBV18 with TRBJ2-1, with TRBD2 matching 14 bases. Germline CDR1 KGHSH, CDR2 LQKENI. The CDR3 is 16 amino acids. V lost 4 bases, J lost 10 bases, and 9 bases stayed unmatched. The CDR3 DNA reads as TGTGCCAGCTCACTTGGGACTAGCGGGGGCCCCATAGAGCAGTTCTTC. Its protein product is CASSLGTSGGPIEQFF. The whole variable domain, remainder taken from reference TRBV18 and TRBJ2-1, is NAGVMQNPRHLVRRRGQEARLRCSPMKGHSHVYWYRQLPEEGLKFMVYLQKENIIDESGMPKERFSAEFPKEGPSILRIQQVVRGDSAAYFCASSLGTSGGPIEQFFGPGTRLTVL.

The chain couples TRBV19 to TRBJ2-3; 7 positions match TRBD1. Germline assignment: CDR1 LNHDA and CDR2 SQIVND (reference sequence). J was trimmed by 11 bases and V by 4 bases; bases with no gene match: 12. CDR3 length: 14 amino acids. CDR3 protein: CASSSFVTGQWQYF. In nucleotides, the CDR3 is TGTGCCAGTAGTAGCTTTGTGACGGGACAGTGGCAGTATTTT.

CDR3 in DNA: TGCAGTGCTAGTACCCCGGACTCCCCGGGAGGCGAGCAGTACTTC. Its translation is CSASTPDSPGGEQYF. V gene TRBV20-1 combines with J gene TRBJ2-7; 7 positions match TRBD2. Germline CDR1 and CDR2: DFQATT and SNEGSKA (reference sequence). Trimming took 3 bases from V and 6 from J; bases not matched to a gene: 14. The CDR3 is 15 residues long.

The chain has TRBV7-6 and TRBJ1-6, with D hard to call. The CDR3 runs to 18 residues. Trimming took 2 bases from V and 0 from J, leaving 14 bases between them. Germline values: CDR1 SGHVS, CDR2 FNYEAQ. The CDR3 region has the DNA TGTGCCAGCAGCTTATATCCATCACCGGGCTCCTATAATTCACCCCTCCACTTT. Its translation: CASSLYPSPGSYNSPLHF.

CDR3 residues: CASSLGQGGYRTEAFF. The CDR3 DNA follows: TGCGCCAGCAGCTTGGGGCAGGGAGGGTATCGGACTGAAGCTTTCTTT. The chain is built from TRBV5-1 and TRBJ1-1, with a possible D match to TRBD1 (5 bases). The CDR3 covers 16 residues. Per the germline V gene, CDR1 is SGHRS and CDR2 is YFSETQ. Trimming pared 0 bases from V and 5 bases from J, leaving 17 bases between.